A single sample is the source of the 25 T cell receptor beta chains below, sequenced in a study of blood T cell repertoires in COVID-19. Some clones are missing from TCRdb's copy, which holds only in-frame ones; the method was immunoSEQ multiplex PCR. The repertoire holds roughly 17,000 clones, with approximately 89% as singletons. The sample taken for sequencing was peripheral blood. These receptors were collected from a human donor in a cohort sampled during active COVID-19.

The CDR3: CASSPFIQETQYF. The DNA of the CDR3 is TGTGCCAGCAGCCCCTTTATTCAAGAGACCCAGTACTTC. The chain is built from TRBV4-2 and TRBJ2-5; D not resolved. Germline V gene lookup returns CDR1 LGHNA and CDR2 YNFKEQ. This CDR3 has 13 residues. The V end lost 4 bases, the J end lost 2 bases, and 8 bases lay between the germline ends.

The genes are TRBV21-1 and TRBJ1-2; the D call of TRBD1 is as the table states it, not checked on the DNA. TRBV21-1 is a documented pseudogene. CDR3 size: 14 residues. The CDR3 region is CASSKVITGNGYTF. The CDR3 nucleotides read TGTGCCAGCAGCAAAGTCATCACAGGAAATGGCTACACCTTC.

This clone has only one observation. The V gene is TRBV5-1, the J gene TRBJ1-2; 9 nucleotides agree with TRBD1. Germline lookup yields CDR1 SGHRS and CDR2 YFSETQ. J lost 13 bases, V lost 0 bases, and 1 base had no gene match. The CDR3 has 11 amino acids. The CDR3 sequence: CASSLDRGPTF. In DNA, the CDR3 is TGCGCCAGCAGCTTGGACAGGGGGCCCACCTTC.

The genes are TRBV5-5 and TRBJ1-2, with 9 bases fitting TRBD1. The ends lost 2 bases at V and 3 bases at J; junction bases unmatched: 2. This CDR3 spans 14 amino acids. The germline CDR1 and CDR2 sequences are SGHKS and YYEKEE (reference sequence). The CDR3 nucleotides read TGTGCCAGCAGCTTACAGGGGGCGGACTATGGCTACACCTTC. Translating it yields CASSLQGADYGYTF.

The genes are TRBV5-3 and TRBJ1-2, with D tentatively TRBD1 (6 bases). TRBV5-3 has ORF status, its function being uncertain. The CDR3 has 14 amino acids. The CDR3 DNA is TGTGCGGACAGCCCCGGTTTTAGCTACTATGGCTACACCTTC. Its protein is CADSPGFSYYGYTF.

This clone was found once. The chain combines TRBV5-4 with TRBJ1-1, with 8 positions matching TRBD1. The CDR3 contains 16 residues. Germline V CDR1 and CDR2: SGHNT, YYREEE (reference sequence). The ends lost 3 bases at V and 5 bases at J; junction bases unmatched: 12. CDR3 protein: CASSSDRGPGKTEAFF. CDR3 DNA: TGTGCCAGCAGCTCCGACAGGGGACCTGGAAAAACTGAAGCTTTCTTT.

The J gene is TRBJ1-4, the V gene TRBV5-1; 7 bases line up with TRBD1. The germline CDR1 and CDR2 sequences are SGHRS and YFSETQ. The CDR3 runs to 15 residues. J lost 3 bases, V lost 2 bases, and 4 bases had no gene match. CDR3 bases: TGCGCCAGCAGCTTAGTTGGGACAGCTAATGAAAAACTGTTTTTT. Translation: CASSLVGTANEKLFF.

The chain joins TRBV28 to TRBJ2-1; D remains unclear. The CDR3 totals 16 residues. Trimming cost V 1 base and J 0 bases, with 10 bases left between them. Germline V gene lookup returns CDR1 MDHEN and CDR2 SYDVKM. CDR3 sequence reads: CASSLFGFSSYNEQFF. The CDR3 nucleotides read TGTGCCAGCAGTTTATTCGGGTTTAGCTCCTACAATGAGCAGTTCTTC.

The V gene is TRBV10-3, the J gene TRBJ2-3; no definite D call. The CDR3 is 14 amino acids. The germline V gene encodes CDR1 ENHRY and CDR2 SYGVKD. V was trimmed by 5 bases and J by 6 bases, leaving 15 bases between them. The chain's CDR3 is CAISLDQTQDTQYF. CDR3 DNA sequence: TGTGCCATCAGTCTAGACCAGACCCAGGATACGCAGTATTTT.

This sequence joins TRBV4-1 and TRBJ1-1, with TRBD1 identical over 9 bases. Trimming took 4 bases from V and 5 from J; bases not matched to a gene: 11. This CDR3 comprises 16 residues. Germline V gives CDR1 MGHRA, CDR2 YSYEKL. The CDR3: CASSRSGQGRETEAFF. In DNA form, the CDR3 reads TGCGCCAGCAGCCGATCGGGACAGGGAAGGGAGACTGAAGCTTTCTTT.

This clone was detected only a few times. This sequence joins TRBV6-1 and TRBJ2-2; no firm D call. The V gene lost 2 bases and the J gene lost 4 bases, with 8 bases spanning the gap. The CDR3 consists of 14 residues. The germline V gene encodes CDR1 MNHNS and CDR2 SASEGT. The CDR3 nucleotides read TGTGCCAGCAGTGAATTCACCGGCACCGGGGAGCTGTTTTTT. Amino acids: CASSEFTGTGELFF.

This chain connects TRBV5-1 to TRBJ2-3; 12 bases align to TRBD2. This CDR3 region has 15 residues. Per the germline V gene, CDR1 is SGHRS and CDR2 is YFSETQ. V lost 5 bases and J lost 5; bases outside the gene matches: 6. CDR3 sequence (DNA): TGCGCCAGCAGTCGACTAGCGGGAGAAATAGATACGCAGTATTTT. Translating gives CASSRLAGEIDTQYF.

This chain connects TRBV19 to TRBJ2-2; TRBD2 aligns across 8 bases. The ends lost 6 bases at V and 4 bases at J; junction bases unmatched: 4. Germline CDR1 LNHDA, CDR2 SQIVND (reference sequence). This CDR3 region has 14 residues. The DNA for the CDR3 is TGTGCCAGTAGCGGGAGGGCCGTCACCGGGGAGCTGTTTTTT. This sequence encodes CASSGRAVTGELFF.

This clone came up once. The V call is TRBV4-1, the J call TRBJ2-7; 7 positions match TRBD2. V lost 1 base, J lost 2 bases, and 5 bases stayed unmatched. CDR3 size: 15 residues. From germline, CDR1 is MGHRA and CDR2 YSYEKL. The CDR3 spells CASSQAVAGAYEQYF. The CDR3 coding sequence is TGCGCCAGCAGCCAAGCGGTTGCGGGAGCCTACGAGCAGTACTTC.

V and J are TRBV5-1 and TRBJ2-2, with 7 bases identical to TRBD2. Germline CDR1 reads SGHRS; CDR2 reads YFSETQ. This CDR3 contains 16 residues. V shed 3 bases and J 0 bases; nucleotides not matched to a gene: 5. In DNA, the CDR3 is TGCGCCAGCAGCTCCTCTAGCGGCTCGAACACCGGGGAGCTGTTTTTT. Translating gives CASSSSSGSNTGELFF.

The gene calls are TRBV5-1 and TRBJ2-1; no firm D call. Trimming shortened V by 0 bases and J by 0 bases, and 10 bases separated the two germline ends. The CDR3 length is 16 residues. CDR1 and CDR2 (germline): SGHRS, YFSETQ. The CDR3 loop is CASSLESARSYNEQFF. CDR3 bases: TGCGCCAGCAGCTTGGAATCCGCGCGCTCCTACAATGAGCAGTTCTTC. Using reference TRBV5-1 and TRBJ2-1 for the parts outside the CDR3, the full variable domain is KAGVTQTPRYLIKTRGQQVTLSCSPISGHRSVSWYQQTPGQGLQFLFEYFSETQRNKGNFPGRFSGRQFSNSRSEMNVSTLELGDSALYLCASSLESARSYNEQFFGPGTRLTVL.

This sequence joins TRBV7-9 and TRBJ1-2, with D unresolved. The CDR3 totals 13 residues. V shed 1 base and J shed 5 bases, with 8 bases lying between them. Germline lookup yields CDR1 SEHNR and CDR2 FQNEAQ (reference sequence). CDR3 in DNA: TGTGCCAGCAGCTTAGAGAGTACTTATGGCTACACCTTC. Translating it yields CASSLESTYGYTF.

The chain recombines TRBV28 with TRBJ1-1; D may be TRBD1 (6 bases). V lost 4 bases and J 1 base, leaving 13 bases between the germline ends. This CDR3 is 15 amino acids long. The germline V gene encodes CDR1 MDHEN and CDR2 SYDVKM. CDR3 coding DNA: TGTGCCAGCAGTTACCGGGGGGGGGCGAACACTGAAGCTTTCTTT. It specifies CASSYRGGANTEAFF.

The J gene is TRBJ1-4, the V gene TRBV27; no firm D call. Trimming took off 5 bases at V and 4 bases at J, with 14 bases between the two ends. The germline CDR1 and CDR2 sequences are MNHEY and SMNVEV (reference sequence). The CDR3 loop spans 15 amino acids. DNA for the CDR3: TGTGCCAGCAGTCCCCTTGAGAGTATTAATGAAAAACTGTTTTTT. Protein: CASSPLESINEKLFF.

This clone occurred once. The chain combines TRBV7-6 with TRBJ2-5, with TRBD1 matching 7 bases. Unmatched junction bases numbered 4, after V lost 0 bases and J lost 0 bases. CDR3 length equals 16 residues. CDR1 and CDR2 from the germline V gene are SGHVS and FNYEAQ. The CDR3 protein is CASSLAGRGYQETQYF. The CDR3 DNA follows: TGTGCCAGCAGCTTAGCGGGCAGGGGGTACCAAGAGACCCAGTACTTC.

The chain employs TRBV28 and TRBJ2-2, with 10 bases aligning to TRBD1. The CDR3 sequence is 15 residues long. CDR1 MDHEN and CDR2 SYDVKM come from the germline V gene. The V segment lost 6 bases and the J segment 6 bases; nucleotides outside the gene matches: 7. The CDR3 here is CASRGGTGAAGELFF. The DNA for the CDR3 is TGTGCCAGCAGGGGGGGGACAGGGGCGGCCGGGGAGCTGTTTTTT.

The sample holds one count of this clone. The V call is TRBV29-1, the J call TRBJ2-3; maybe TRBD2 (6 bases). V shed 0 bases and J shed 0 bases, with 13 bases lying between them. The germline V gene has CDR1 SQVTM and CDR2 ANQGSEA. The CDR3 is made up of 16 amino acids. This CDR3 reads CSVEDGGTTSTDTQYF. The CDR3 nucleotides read TGCAGCGTTGAAGATGGGGGGACCACTAGCACAGATACGCAGTATTTT.

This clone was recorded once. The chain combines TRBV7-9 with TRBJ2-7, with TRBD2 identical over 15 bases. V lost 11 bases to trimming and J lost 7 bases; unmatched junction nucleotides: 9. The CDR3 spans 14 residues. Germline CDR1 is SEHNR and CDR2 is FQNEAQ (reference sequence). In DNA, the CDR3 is TGTGCCGCCGGGACTAGCGGGAGGAGTTGGGAGCAGTACTTC. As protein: CAAGTSGRSWEQYF. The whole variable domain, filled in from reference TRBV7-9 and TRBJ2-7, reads DTGVSQNPRHKITKRGQNVTFRCDPISEHNRLYWYRQTLGQGPEFLTYFQNEAQLEKSRLLSDRFSAERPKGSFSTLEIQRTEQGDSAMYLCAAGTSGRSWEQYFGPGTRLTVT.

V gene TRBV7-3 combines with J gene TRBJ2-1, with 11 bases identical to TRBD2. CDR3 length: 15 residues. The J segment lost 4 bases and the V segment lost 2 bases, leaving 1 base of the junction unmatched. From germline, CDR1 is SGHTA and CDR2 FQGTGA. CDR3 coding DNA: TGTGCCAGCAGCTTACTAGCGGGAGGATACAATGAGCAGTTCTTC. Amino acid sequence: CASSLLAGGYNEQFF.

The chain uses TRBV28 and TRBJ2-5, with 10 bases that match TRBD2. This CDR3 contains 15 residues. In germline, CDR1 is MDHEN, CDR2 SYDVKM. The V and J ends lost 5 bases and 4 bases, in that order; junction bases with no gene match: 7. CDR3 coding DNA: TGTGCCAGCAGTCGCTTAGCGGGAGGTAGAGAGACCCAGTACTTC. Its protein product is CASSRLAGGRETQYF. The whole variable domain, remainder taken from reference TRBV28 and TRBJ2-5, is DVKVTQSSRYLVKRTGEKVFLECVQDMDHENMFWYRQDPGLGLRLIYFSYDVKMKEKGDIPEGYSVSREKKERFSLILESASTNQTSMYLCASSRLAGGRETQYFGPGTRLLVL.